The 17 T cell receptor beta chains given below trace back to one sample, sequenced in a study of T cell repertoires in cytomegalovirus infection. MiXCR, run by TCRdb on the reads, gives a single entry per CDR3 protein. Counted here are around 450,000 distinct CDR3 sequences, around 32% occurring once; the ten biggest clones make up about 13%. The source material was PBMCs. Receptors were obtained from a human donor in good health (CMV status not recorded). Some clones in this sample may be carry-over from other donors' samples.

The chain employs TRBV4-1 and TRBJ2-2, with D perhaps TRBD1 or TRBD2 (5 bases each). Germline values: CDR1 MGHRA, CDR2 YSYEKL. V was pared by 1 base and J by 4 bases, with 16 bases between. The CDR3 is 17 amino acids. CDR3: CASSQVIWQGVTGELFF. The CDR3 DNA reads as TGCGCCAGCAGCCAAGTGATATGGCAGGGAGTCACCGGGGAGCTGTTTTTT.

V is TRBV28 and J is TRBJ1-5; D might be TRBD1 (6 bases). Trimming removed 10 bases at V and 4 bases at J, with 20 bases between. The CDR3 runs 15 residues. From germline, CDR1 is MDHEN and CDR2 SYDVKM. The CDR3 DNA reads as TGTGCCACCTCGAGGGGGGGTGAAGGAAATCAGCCCCAGCATTTT. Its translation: CATSRGGEGNQPQHF.

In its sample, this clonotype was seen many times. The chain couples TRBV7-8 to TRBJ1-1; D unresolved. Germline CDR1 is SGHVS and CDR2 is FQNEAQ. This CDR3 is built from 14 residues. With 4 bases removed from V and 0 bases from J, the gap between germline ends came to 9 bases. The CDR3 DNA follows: TGTGCCAGCAGCTCAGACACCCTGAACACTGAAGCTTTCTTT. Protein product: CASSSDTLNTEAFF. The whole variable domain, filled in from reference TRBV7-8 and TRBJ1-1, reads GAGVSQSPRYKVAKRGQDVALRCDPISGHVSLFWYQQALGQGPEFLTYFQNEAQLDKSGLPSDRFFAERPEGSVSTLKIQRTQQEDSAVYLCASSSDTLNTEAFFGQGTRLTVV.

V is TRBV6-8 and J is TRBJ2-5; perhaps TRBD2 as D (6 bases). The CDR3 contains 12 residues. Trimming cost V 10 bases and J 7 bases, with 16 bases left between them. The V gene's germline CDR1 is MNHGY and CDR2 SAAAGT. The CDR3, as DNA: TGTGCCACCCGAACCCCCGGGGGGACCCAGTACTTC. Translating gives CATRTPGGTQYF.

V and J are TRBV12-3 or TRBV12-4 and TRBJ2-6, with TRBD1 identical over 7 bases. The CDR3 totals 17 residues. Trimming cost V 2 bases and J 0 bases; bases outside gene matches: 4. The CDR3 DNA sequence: TGTGCCAGCAGTTTACGGGGACAGAACTCTGGGGCCAACGTCCTGACTTTC. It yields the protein CASSLRGQNSGANVLTF.

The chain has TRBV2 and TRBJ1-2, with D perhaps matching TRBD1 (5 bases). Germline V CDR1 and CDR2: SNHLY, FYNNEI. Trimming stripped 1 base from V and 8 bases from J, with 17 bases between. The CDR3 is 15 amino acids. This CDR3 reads CASSEEAGTLSGYTF. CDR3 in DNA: TGTGCCAGCAGTGAAGAAGCCGGGACCCTGAGCGGCTACACCTTC.

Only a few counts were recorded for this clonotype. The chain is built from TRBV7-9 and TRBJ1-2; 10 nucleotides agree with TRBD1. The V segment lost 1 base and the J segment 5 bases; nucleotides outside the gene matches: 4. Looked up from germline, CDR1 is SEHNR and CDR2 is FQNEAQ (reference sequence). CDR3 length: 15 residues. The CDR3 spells CASSLETGGDYGYTF. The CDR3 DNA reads TGTGCCAGCAGCTTAGAGACAGGGGGCGATTATGGCTACACCTTC.

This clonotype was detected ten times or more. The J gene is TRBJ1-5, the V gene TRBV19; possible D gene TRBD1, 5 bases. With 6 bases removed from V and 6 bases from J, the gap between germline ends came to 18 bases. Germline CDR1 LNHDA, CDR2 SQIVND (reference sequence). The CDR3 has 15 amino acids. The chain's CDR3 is CASSIIRQGGQPQHF. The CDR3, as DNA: TGTGCCAGTAGCATCATTCGGCAGGGCGGTCAGCCCCAGCATTTT.

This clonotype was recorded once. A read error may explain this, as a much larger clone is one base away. The CDR3 DNA reads TGTGGCAGCAGCTTAACTCTGGCAGGTGAAGCTTTCTTT. Its translation: CGSSLTLAGEAFF. The chain combines TRBV11-2 with TRBJ1-1; D is undetermined. This CDR3 comprises 13 residues. The V gene's germline CDR1 is SGHAT and CDR2 FQNNGV. The full variable domain, rest sourced from reference TRBV11-2 and TRBJ1-1, is EAGVAQSPRYKIIEKRQSVAFWCNPISGHATLYWYQQILGQGPKLLIQFQNNGVVDDSQLPKDRFSAERLKGVDSTLKIQPAKLEDSAVYLCGSSLTLAGEAFFGQGTRLTVV.

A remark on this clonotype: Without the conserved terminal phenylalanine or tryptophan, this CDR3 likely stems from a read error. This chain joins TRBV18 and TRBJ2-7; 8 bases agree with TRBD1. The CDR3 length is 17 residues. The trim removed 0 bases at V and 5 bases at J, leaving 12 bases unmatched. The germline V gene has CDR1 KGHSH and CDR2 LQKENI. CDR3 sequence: CASSPPFRDRLIHEQYL. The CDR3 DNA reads TGTGCCAGCTCACCACCCTTCCGGGACAGGTTGATCCACGAGCAGTACCTC.

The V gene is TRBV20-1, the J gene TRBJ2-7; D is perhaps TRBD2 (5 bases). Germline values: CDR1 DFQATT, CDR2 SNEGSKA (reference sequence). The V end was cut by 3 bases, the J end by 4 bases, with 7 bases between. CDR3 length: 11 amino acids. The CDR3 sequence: CSAREVYEQYF. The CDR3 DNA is TGCAGTGCTAGGGAGGTTTACGAGCAGTACTTC.

The CDR3 bases are TGCAGCGTTGCGGAGGTGCGCCTGGGTGGGACCCAGTACTTC. This translates into CSVAEVRLGGTQYF. This chain uses TRBV29-1 with TRBJ2-5, with a possible D match to TRBD2 (5 bases). There are 14 residues in the CDR3. Trimming shortened V by 4 bases and J by 7 bases, and 19 bases separated the two germline ends. Germline V gene lookup returns CDR1 SQVTM and CDR2 ANQGSEA.

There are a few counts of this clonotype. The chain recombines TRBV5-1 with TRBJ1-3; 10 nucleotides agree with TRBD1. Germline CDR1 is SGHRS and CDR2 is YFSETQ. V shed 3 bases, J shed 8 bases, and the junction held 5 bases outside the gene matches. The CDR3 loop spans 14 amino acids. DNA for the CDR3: TGCGCCAGCAGCTCATCCGGGACAGGGGACACCATATATTTT. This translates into CASSSSGTGDTIYF.

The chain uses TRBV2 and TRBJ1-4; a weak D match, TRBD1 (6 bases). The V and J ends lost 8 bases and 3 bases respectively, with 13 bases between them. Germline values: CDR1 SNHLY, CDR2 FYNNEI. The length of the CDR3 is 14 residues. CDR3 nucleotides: TGTGCCAGCCGAACAGGGTTATCTAATGAAAAACTGTTTTTT. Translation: CASRTGLSNEKLFF.

The CDR3 sequence is CASSLSTGGPQHF. The CDR3 coding sequence is TGTGCCAGCAGTTTATCAACTGGGGGGCCCCAGCATTTT. This chain uses TRBV27 with TRBJ1-5; weak D call: TRBD1 (5 bases). The ends were cut back, 0 bases at V and 9 bases at J, with 9 bases in the middle. Looked up from germline, CDR1 is MNHEY and CDR2 is SMNVEV (reference sequence). This CDR3 is 13 amino acids long.

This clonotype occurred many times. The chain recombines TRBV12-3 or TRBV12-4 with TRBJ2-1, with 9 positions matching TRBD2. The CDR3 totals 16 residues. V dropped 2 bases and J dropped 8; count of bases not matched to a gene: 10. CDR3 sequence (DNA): TGTGCCAGCAGTTTACCATCTAGCGGGGCCCCGGATGAGCAGTTCTTC. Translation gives CASSLPSSGAPDEQFF.

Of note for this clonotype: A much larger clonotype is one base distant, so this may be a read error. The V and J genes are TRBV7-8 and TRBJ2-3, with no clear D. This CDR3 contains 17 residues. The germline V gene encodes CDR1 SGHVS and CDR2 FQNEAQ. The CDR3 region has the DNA TGTGCCAGAAGCTCCCCAGGCTGGACCCCTGGCACTGATACGCAGTATTTT. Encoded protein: CARSSPGWTPGTDTQYF.